This T cell receptor beta chain derives from a study of regulatory T cells in long-lasting Graves disease. Time point here: persistent/refractory GD, antithyroid drugs over 5 years with positive TRAb. The TCR library was made from RNA that had been extracted from PBMCs in TRIzol. The CDR3 is made up of 16 amino acids. Per the germline V gene, CDR1 is SGHDN and CDR2 is FVKESK. Comment on this clonotype: One end of the junction fails to match germline, which may point to a read error.

Arm-PCR of CDR3 regions with iRepertoire HTBI primers generated TCR beta libraries. TCRdb reanalysed the multiplex PCR reads using MiXCR and keeps one entry per CDR3 protein. Here the sample spans 420,000 or so distinct CDR3 sequences, about a quarter being singletons. The receptor's source is a female donor with Graves disease. The sequenced sample was peripheral blood mononuclear cells (PBMCs), obtained when the disease was refractory, from a patient treated with antithyroid drugs. The rearrangement links TRBV14 to TRBJ2-3, with 7 nucleotides matching TRBD1. DNA for the CDR3: TGCGCCAGCAGCCCCCCGGGACAGCTTTCCACAGATACGCAGTATTTT. Translating it yields CASSPPGQLSTDTQYF.